This T cell receptor beta chain was obtained from a study of OX40 agonist ivuxolimab in advanced cancers. V gave up 4 bases and J gave up 5 bases; unmatched junction bases: 1. The CDR3 is 12 residues long. Germline values: CDR1 SGHAT, CDR2 FQNNGV. For this clone: Its antigen is not identified.

Study-wide results and limits: CD4+ and CD8+ T cells in blood underwent clonal expansion by week 6 at 0.1 to 3.0 mg/kg.

Sequencing was performed with immunoSEQ multiplex PCR; in TCRdb, only in-frame clones are kept and a portion is missing. The repertoire holds some 66,000 clones, with 70% to 80% as singletons. The sample consisted of CD4+ or CD8+ T cells sorted from blood, taken in a trial of the OX40 agonist ivuxolimab. The receptor was isolated from an adult with an advanced solid tumor such as melanoma, head and neck, liver or kidney cancer. The rearrangement uses TRBV11-2 and TRBJ1-2; 7 bases map to TRBD1. The CDR3 reads CASSSTGYGYTF. CDR3 DNA sequence: TGTGCCAGCAGCTCGACAGGGTATGGCTACACCTTC.